A selection of T cell receptor beta chains follows, all from one sample in a study of T cell changes during pregnancy in multiple sclerosis. Using immunoSEQ multiplex PCR, the repertoire was profiled, and TCRdb retains in-frame clones only, with some absent. The data show more than 60,000 clones, with roughly 92% seen just once and around 1.4% held by the top ten. Sequencing was performed on peripheral blood, taken in the second trimester of pregnancy. The receptors here all came from a female donor with multiple sclerosis, enrolled in a pregnancy study. The CDR3 runs from the conserved cysteine through the conserved F or W.

J: TRBJ2-3; V: TRBV15; CDR3: CATSRDPKRVADTQYF
J: TRBJ2-2; V: TRBV27; CDR3: CASSYTTSGGVTGELFF
J: TRBJ1-2; V: TRBV21-1; CDR3: CASSKGGLPPTNYGYTF
J: TRBJ2-5; V: TRBV4-2; CDR3: CASSQAANLAADTQYF
J: TRBJ2-1; V: TRBV19; CDR3: CASSTLPSRISGKYNEQFF
J: TRBJ2-1; V: TRBV29-1; CDR3: CSVESVAAHDDEQFF
J: TRBJ1-1; V: TRBV2; CDR3: CASSGTGTNTEAFF
J: TRBJ1-5; V: TRBV19; CDR3: CASQDSRAQPQHF
J: TRBJ1-5; V: TRBV6-1; CDR3: CASRGDRGLQPQHF
J: TRBJ2-6; V: TRBV30; CDR3: CAWRHRALISGANVLTF
J: TRBJ1-1; V: TRBV7-9; CDR3: CASSLSPDTEAFF
J: TRBJ1-1; V: TRBV19; CDR3: CASSPQANTEAFF
J: TRBJ1-4; V: TRBV7-9; CDR3: CASSSRRGMDEKLFF
J: TRBJ1-4; V: TRBV7-9; CDR3: CASTPGANGATNEKLFF
J: TRBJ2-3; V: TRBV29-1; CDR3: CSVEEQVATDTQYF
J: TRBJ1-1; V: TRBV19; CDR3: CASSIGQGGTEAFF
J: TRBJ2-3; V: TRBV5-8; CDR3: CASSYGQGARDTQYF
J: TRBJ1-2; V: TRBV5-6; CDR3: CASRGFPSYGYTF